This entry is about one TCR beta chain. The target antigen is unknown. TCRdb's copy holds only in-frame clones and misses some; the assay was immunoSEQ multiplex PCR. Among 70,000 or so clones, 80% to 90% were seen once, and the ten largest hold approximately 0.92%. These data are taken from a study of OX40 agonist ivuxolimab in advanced cancers. The cohort excluded patients with autoimmune disease history or systemic immunosuppression. The V and J ends lost 0 bases and 4 bases respectively, with 17 bases between them. Germline V gene lookup returns CDR1 SGHNT and CDR2 YYREEE (reference sequence). The CDR3 is 16 residues long. General study findings and limits: With doses of 0.1 to 3.0 mg/kg, CD4+ and CD8+ blood T cells had undergone clonal expansion by week 6.

Sequences were derived from CD4+ or CD8+ T cells sorted from blood, sampled in a trial of the OX40 agonist ivuxolimab. This chain links TRBV5-4 with TRBJ2-7; a weak D match, TRBD1 (6 bases). The receptor was derived from an adult with an advanced solid tumor such as melanoma, head and neck, liver or kidney cancer. The CDR3 DNA reads as TGTGCCAGCAGCTTGGCGAAGGGGGTTAAGAGGTACGAGCAGTACTTC. This codes for CASSLAKGVKRYEQYF.